The text below deals with one TCR beta chain. Its antigen is unidentified. This sample was included in a study of cytomegalovirus exposure and HLA in healthy donors. Study details: Assignment to the Caucasian-associated ancestry cluster applied to more than 75% of the roughly 420 genotyped donors. Whole-study results and caveats: What TCR beta sequences reportedly achieved was accurate prediction of HLA-A and HLA-B alleles in most subjects.

Primers included in the PCR were 60 Vbeta and 13 Jbeta primers. The assay was immunoSEQ multiplex PCR, and TCRdb's table has in-frame clones only and misses some. The sample table sets out 95,000 to 150,000 clones. Germline CDR1 is SQVTM and CDR2 is ANQGSEA. V was pared by 7 bases and J by 2 bases, with 8 bases between. The CDR3 length is 11 residues. This sequence was found in a man aged 25-45 years in good health and CMV-seronegative. J is TRBJ1-1 and V is TRBV29-1; D remains unclear. Sequencing input: PBMCs. The DNA of the CDR3 is TGCAGCGGATACATCAACACTGAAGCTTTCTTT. Translating gives CSGYINTEAFF. Using reference TRBV29-1 and TRBJ1-1 for the parts outside the CDR3, the full variable domain is SAVISQKPSRDICQRGTSLTIQCQVDSQVTMMFWYRQQPGQSLTLIATANQGSEATYESGFVIDKFPISRPNLTFSTLTVSNMSPEDSSIYLCSGYINTEAFFGQGTRLTVV.